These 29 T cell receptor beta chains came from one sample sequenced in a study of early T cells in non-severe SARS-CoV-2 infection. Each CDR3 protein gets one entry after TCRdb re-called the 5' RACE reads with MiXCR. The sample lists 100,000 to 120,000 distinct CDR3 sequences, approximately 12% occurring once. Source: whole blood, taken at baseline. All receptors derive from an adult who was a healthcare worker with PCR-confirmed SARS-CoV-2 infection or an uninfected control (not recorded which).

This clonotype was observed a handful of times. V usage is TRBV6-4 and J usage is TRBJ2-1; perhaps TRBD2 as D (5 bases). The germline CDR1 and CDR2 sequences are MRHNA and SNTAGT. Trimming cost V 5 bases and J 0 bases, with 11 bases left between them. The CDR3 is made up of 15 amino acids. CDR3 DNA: TGTGCCAGCAGTCAGCGGATCAGCTCCTACAATGAGCAGTTCTTC. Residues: CASSQRISSYNEQFF.

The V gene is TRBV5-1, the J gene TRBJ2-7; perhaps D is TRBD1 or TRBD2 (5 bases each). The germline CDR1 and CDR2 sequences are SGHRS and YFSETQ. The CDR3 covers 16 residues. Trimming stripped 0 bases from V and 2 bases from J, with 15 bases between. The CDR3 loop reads CASSLGTTRGPYEQYF. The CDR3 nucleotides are TGCGCCAGCAGCTTGGGAACCACTCGGGGCCCCTACGAGCAGTACTTC.

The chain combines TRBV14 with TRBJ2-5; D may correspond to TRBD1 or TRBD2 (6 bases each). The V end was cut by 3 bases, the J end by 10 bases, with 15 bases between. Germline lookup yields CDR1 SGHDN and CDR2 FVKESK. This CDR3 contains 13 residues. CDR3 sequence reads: CASSHRGTFIQYF. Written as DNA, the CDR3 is TGTGCCAGCAGCCACCGCGGGACATTTATCCAGTACTTC.

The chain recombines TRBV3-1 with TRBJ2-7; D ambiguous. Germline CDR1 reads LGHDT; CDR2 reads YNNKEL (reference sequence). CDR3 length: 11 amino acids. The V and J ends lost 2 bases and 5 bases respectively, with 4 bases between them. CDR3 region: CASSQYNEQYF. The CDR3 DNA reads TGTGCCAGCAGCCAATACAACGAGCAGTACTTC.

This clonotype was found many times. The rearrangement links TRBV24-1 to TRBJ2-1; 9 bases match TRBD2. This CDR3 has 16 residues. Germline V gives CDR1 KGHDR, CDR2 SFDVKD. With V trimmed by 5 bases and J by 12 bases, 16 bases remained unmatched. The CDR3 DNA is TGTGCCACCAGTGCCCATTCCGGGACTAGCAGTAGAGGGCAGTTCTTC. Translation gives CATSAHSGTSSRGQFF.

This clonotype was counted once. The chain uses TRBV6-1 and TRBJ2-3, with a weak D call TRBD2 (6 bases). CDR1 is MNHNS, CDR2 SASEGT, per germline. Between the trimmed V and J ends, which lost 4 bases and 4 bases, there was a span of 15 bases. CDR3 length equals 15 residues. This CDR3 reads CASSGHGSGADTQYF. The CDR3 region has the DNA TGTGCCAGCAGTGGGCACGGGAGCGGCGCAGATACGCAGTATTTT.

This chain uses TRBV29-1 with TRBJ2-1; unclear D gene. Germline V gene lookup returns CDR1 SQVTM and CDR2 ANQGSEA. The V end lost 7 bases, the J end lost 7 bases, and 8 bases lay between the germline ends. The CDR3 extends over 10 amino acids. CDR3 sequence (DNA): TGCAGCGGGCAGTATAATGAGCAGTTCTTC. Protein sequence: CSGQYNEQFF.

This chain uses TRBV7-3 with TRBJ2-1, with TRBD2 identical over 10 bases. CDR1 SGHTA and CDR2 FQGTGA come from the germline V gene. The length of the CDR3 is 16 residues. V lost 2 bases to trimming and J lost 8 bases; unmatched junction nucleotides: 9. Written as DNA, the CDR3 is TGTGCCAGCAGCTTAGGAGTTAGCGGGAGGCGGCATGAGCAGTTCTTC. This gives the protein CASSLGVSGRRHEQFF.

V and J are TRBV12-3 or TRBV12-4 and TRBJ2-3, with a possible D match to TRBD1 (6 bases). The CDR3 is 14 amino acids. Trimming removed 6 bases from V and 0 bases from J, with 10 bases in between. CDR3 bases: TGTGCCAGCAGGCGACAGGCTAGCACAGATACGCAGTATTTT. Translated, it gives CASRRQASTDTQYF.

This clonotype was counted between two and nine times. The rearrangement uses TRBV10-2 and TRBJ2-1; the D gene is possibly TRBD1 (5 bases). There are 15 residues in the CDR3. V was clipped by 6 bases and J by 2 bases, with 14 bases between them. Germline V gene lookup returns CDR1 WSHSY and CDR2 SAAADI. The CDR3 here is CASSHRLSTYNEQFF. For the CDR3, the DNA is TGCGCCAGCAGCCACAGGCTAAGCACCTACAATGAGCAGTTCTTC.

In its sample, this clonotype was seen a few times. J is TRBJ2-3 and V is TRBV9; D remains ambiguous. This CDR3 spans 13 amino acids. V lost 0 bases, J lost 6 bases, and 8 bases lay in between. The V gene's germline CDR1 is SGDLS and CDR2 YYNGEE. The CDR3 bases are TGTGCCAGCAGCGTAGATAACTCGGATACGCAGTATTTT. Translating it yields CASSVDNSDTQYF.

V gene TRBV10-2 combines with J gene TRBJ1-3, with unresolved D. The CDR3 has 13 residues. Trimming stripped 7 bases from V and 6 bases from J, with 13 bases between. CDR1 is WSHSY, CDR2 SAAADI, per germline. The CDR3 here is CASTQVLENTIYF. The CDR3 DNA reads TGCGCCAGCACCCAGGTCCTGGAAAACACCATATATTTT.

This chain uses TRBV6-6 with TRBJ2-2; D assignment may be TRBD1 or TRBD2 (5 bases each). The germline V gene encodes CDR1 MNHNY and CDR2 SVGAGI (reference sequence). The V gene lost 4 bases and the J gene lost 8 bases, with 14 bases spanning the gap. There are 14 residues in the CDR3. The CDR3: CASSSSWGIGELFF. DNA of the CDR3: TGTGCCAGCAGTTCGTCCTGGGGGATTGGGGAGCTGTTTTTT.

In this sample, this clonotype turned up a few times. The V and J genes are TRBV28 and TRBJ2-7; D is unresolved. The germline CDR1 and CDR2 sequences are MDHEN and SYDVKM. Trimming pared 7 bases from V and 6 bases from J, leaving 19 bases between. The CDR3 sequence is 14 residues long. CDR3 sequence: CASTPLVALGEQYF. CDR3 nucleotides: TGTGCCAGCACCCCTCTAGTCGCGTTGGGCGAGCAGTACTTC. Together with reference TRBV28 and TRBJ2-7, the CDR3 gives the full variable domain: DVKVTQSSRYLVKRTGEKVFLECVQDMDHENMFWYRQDPGLGLRLIYFSYDVKMKEKGDIPEGYSVSREKKERFSLILESASTNQTSMYLCASTPLVALGEQYFGPGTRLTVT.

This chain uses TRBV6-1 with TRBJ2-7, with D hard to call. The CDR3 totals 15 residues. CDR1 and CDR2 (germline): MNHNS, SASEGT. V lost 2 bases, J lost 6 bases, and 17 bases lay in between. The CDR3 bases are TGTGCCAGCAGTGAAACACGATACCCAGCGAGCGAGCAGTACTTC. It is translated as CASSETRYPASEQYF.

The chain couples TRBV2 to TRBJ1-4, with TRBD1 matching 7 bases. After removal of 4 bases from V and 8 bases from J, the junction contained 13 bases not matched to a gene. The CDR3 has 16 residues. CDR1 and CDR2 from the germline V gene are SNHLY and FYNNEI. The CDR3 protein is CASSGRWPGGYEKLFF. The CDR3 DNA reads TGTGCCAGCAGTGGCCGCTGGCCAGGGGGATACGAAAAACTGTTTTTT.

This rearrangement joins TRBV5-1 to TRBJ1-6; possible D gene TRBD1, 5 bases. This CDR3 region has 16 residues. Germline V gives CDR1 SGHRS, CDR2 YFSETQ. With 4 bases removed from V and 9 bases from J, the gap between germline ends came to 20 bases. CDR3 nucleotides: TGCGCCAGCAGCCGTGCCGCGGGTGGGGGAATTTCACCCCTCCACTTT. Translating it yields CASSRAAGGGISPLHF.

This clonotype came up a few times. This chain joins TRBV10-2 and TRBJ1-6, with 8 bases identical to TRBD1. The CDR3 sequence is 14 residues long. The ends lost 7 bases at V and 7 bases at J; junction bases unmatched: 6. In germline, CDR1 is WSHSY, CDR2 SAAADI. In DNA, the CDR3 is TGCGCCAGCAACCCGACAGGGGTCAATTCACCCCTCCACTTT. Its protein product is CASNPTGVNSPLHF.

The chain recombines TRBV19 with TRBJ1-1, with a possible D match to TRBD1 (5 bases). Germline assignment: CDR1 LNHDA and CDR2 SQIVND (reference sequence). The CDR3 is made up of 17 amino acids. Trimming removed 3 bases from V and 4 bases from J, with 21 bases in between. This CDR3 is CASSIPHGTHRGTEAFF. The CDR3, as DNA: TGTGCCAGTAGTATCCCCCACGGGACTCACCGGGGCACTGAAGCTTTCTTT.

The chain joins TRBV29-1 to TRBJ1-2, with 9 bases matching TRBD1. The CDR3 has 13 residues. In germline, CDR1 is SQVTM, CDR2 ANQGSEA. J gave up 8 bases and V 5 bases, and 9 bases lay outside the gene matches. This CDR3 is CSVIPDRGAGYTF. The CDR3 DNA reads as TGCAGCGTTATCCCGGACAGGGGCGCAGGCTACACCTTC.

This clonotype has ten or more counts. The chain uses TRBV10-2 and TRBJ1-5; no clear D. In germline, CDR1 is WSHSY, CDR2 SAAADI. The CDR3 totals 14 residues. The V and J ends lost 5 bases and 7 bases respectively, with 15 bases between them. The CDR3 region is CASSLQVVGQPQHF. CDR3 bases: TGCGCCAGCAGTCTCCAGGTCGTAGGGCAGCCCCAGCATTTT.

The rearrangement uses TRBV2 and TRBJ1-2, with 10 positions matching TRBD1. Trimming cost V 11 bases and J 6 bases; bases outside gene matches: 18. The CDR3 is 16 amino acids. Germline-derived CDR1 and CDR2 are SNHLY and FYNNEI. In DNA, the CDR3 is TGTGCCGCCGGGGGGACAGGGGTTGTCTTTATCAATGGCTACACCTTC. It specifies CAAGGTGVVFINGYTF.

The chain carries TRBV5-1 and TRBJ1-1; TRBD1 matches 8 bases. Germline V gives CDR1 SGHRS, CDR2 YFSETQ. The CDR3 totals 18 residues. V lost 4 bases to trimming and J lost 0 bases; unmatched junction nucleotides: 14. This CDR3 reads CASSNRQGKVWMNTEAFF. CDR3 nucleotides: TGCGCCAGCAGCAACAGACAGGGGAAGGTTTGGATGAACACTGAAGCTTTCTTT.

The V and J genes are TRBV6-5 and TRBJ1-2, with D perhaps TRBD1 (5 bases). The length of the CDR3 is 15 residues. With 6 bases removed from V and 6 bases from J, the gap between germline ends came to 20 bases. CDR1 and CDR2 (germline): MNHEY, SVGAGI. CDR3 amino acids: CASREIWGMKDGYTF. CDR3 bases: TGTGCCAGCAGGGAAATCTGGGGCATGAAGGATGGCTACACCTTC.

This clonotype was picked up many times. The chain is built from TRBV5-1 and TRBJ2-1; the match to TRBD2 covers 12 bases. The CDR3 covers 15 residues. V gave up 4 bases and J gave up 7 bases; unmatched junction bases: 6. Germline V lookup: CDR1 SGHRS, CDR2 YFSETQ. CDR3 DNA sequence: TGCGCCAGCAGCCGCGGACTAGCGGGGCTGAATGAGCAGTTCTTC. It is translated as CASSRGLAGLNEQFF.

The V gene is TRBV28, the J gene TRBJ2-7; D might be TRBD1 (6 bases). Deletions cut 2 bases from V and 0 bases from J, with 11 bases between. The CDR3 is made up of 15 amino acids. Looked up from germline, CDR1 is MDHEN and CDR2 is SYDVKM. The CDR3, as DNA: TGTGCCAGCAGTTTAGGACAGATCCTCTCCTACGAGCAGTACTTC. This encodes CASSLGQILSYEQYF.

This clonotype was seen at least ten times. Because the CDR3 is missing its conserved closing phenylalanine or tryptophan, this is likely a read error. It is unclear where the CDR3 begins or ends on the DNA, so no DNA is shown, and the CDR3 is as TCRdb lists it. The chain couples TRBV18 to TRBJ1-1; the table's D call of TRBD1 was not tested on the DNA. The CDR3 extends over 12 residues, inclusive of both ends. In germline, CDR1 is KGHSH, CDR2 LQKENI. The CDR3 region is CASSLIGQGPDL.

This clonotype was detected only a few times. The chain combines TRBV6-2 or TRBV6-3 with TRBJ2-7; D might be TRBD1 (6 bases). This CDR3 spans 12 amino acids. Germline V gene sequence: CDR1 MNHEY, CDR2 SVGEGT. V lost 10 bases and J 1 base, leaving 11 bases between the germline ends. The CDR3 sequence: CATRDKSYEQYF. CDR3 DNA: TGTGCCACCCGGGACAAGTCCTACGAGCAGTACTTC.

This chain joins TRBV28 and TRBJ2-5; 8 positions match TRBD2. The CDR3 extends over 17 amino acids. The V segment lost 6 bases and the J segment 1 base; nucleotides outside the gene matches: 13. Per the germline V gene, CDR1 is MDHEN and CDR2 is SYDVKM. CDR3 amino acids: CASSPTGRGGFQETQYF. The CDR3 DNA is TGTGCCAGCAGCCCTACCGGCCGCGGGGGGTTCCAAGAGACCCAGTACTTC.